Listed below are T cell receptor beta chains from one sample, sequenced in a study of OX40 agonist ivuxolimab in advanced cancers. TCRdb's table, derived via immunoSEQ multiplex PCR, lists solely in-frame clones and lacks some. Of tens of thousands of clones listed, over 75% are singletons. The starting material was CD4+ or CD8+ T cells sorted from blood, obtained in a trial of the OX40 agonist ivuxolimab. These TCRs come from an adult with an advanced solid tumor such as melanoma, head and neck, liver or kidney cancer. CDR3s include the opening cysteine and the closing phenylalanine or tryptophan. Fields, in order: V gene, clone size, J gene, D gene, CDR3 protein, CDR3 DNA. A D gene is named only where the DNA matches it firmly. Only part of the rows carry a size: once, few, many, or a class if the clone is expanded.

v_call: TRBV18; clone_size: -; j_call: TRBJ2-6; d_call: TRBD1; cdr3_aa: CASSAGTGSSGANVLTF; cdr3_nt: TGTGCCAGCTCGGCCGGGACAGGGTCTTCTGGGGCCAACGTCCTGACTTTC
v_call: TRBV10-1; clone_size: few; j_call: TRBJ1-5; d_call: -; cdr3_aa: CASSAGTNQPQHF; cdr3_nt: TGCGCCAGCAGTGCCGGGACGAATCAGCCCCAGCATTTT
v_call: TRBV6-5; clone_size: -; j_call: TRBJ2-7; d_call: -; cdr3_aa: CASSYWAGGTYEQYF; cdr3_nt: TGTGCCAGCAGTTACTGGGCAGGGGGGACCTACGAGCAGTACTTC
v_call: TRBV5-8; clone_size: -; j_call: TRBJ2-2; d_call: TRBD1; cdr3_aa: CASSHGQGDTGELFF; cdr3_nt: TGTGCCAGCAGTCATGGACAGGGGGACACCGGGGAGCTGTTTTTT
v_call: TRBV14; clone_size: -; j_call: TRBJ2-5; d_call: TRBD2; cdr3_aa: CASSYNLAAGQETQYF; cdr3_nt: TGTGCCAGCAGCTACAATCTAGCGGCGGGCCAAGAGACCCAGTACTTC
v_call: TRBV7-2; clone_size: few; j_call: TRBJ2-7; d_call: TRBD2; cdr3_aa: CASSLGLAGGEQYF; cdr3_nt: TGTGCCAGCAGCCTGGGACTAGCGGGAGGGGAGCAGTACTTC
v_call: TRBV4-1; clone_size: -; j_call: TRBJ1-3; d_call: -; cdr3_aa: CASSQPAGDSGNTIYF; cdr3_nt: TGCGCCAGCAGTCAACCGGCAGGGGACTCTGGAAACACCATATATTTT
v_call: TRBV19; clone_size: -; j_call: TRBJ2-1; d_call: TRBD1; cdr3_aa: CASSIGQGGSNEQFF; cdr3_nt: TGTGCCAGTAGTATTGGACAGGGTGGGAGCAATGAGCAGTTCTTC
v_call: TRBV30; clone_size: -; j_call: TRBJ1-2; d_call: TRBD1; cdr3_aa: CAWSVQGQEINYGYTF; cdr3_nt: TGTGCCTGGAGTGTACAGGGGCAGGAGATAAACTATGGCTACACCTTC
v_call: TRBV7-9; clone_size: -; j_call: TRBJ1-2; d_call: -; cdr3_aa: CASSLDGQGPILGYTF; cdr3_nt: TGTGCCAGCAGCTTAGATGGGCAGGGCCCTATCCTTGGCTACACCTTC
v_call: TRBV19; clone_size: -; j_call: TRBJ1-2; d_call: TRBD1; cdr3_aa: CASRSGTAFYGYTF; cdr3_nt: TGTGCCAGTAGGTCCGGGACAGCCTTCTATGGCTACACCTTC
v_call: TRBV6-5; clone_size: -; j_call: TRBJ2-1; d_call: -; cdr3_aa: CASSPGVPSYNEQFF; cdr3_nt: TGTGCCAGCAGTCCCGGAGTTCCCTCCTACAATGAGCAGTTCTTC
v_call: TRBV11-3; clone_size: few; j_call: TRBJ2-1; d_call: -; cdr3_aa: CASSLGSRLVSYNEQFF; cdr3_nt: TGTGCCAGCAGCTTAGGGTCTAGATTAGTCTCCTACAATGAGCAGTTCTTC
v_call: TRBV6-5; clone_size: -; j_call: TRBJ1-1; d_call: -; cdr3_aa: CASSYVGGTEAFF; cdr3_nt: TGTGCCAGCAGTTATGTAGGGGGGACTGAAGCTTTCTTT
v_call: TRBV27; clone_size: -; j_call: TRBJ1-5; d_call: -; cdr3_aa: CASSMGWGNQPQHF; cdr3_nt: TGTGCCAGCAGTATGGGTTGGGGCAATCAGCCCCAGCATTTT
v_call: TRBV5-8; clone_size: -; j_call: TRBJ2-3; d_call: -; cdr3_aa: CASSLGSFVYTDTQYF; cdr3_nt: TGTGCCAGCAGCTTGGGGAGCTTCGTATACACAGATACGCAGTATTTT
v_call: TRBV7-9; clone_size: -; j_call: TRBJ2-1; d_call: TRBD1; cdr3_aa: CASSLAWDRGDNEQFF; cdr3_nt: TGTGCCAGCAGCTTAGCGTGGGACAGGGGTGACAATGAGCAGTTCTTC
v_call: TRBV7-2; clone_size: -; j_call: TRBJ2-1; d_call: TRBD2; cdr3_aa: CASSYSGSGYNEQFF; cdr3_nt: TGTGCCAGCAGCTATAGCGGGAGCGGGTACAATGAGCAGTTCTTC
v_call: TRBV4-1; clone_size: few; j_call: TRBJ2-3; d_call: TRBD1; cdr3_aa: CASSPSEGAADTQYF; cdr3_nt: TGCGCCAGCAGCCCGTCCGAGGGGGCCGCAGATACGCAGTATTTT
v_call: TRBV29-1; clone_size: -; j_call: TRBJ1-2; d_call: -; cdr3_aa: CSAVTGAGHYGYTF; cdr3_nt: TGCAGCGCCGTGACGGGCGCCGGGCACTATGGCTACACCTTC
v_call: TRBV6-6; clone_size: -; j_call: TRBJ2-1; d_call: TRBD2; cdr3_aa: CASSWLAGGSYNEQFF; cdr3_nt: TGTGCCAGCAGTTGGCTAGCGGGGGGATCCTACAATGAGCAGTTCTTC
v_call: TRBV7-2; clone_size: -; j_call: TRBJ2-2; d_call: TRBD1; cdr3_aa: CASRQGSNTGELFF; cdr3_nt: TGTGCCTCCCGACAGGGGTCGAACACCGGGGAGCTGTTTTTT
v_call: TRBV7-2; clone_size: -; j_call: TRBJ2-5; d_call: -; cdr3_aa: CASSFYETQYF; cdr3_nt: TGTGCCAGCAGCTTCTATGAGACCCAGTACTTC
v_call: TRBV2; clone_size: -; j_call: TRBJ2-3; d_call: -; cdr3_aa: CASSELSTPGPDTQYF; cdr3_nt: TGTGCCAGCAGTGAACTCAGCACCCCGGGGCCAGATACGCAGTATTTT
v_call: TRBV19; clone_size: -; j_call: TRBJ1-2; d_call: -; cdr3_aa: CASSYMVGSGYGYTF; cdr3_nt: TGTGCCAGTAGCTACATGGTAGGGAGCGGCTATGGCTACACCTTC
v_call: TRBV27; clone_size: -; j_call: TRBJ2-3; d_call: -; cdr3_aa: CATGEREKDTQYF; cdr3_nt: TGTGCCACCGGGGAACGGGAGAAAGATACGCAGTATTTT
v_call: TRBV7-2; clone_size: -; j_call: TRBJ2-7; d_call: TRBD2; cdr3_aa: CASSLLAGVLYEQYF; cdr3_nt: TGTGCCAGCAGCCTCCTAGCGGGAGTTCTCTACGAGCAGTACTTC
v_call: TRBV6-6; clone_size: -; j_call: TRBJ2-6; d_call: -; cdr3_aa: CASTADSGANVLTF; cdr3_nt: TGTGCCAGCACGGCAGATTCTGGGGCCAACGTCCTGACTTTC
v_call: TRBV6-5; clone_size: -; j_call: TRBJ2-2; d_call: -; cdr3_aa: CASSYVSGSGGELFF; cdr3_nt: TGTGCCAGCAGTTACGTTAGTGGGTCCGGCGGGGAGCTGTTTTTT
v_call: TRBV18; clone_size: -; j_call: TRBJ2-5; d_call: -; cdr3_aa: CASSPTTANPGETQYF; cdr3_nt: TGTGCCAGCTCACCCACGACGGCCAATCCTGGGGAGACCCAGTACTTC
v_call: TRBV2; clone_size: -; j_call: TRBJ1-2; d_call: TRBD1; cdr3_aa: CASSRDRDQHGYTF; cdr3_nt: TGTGCTAGCAGCCGGGACAGGGATCAACATGGCTACACCTTC
v_call: TRBV5-4; clone_size: -; j_call: TRBJ2-1; d_call: -; cdr3_aa: CASSLGLGYAEQFF; cdr3_nt: TGTGCCAGCAGCTTGGGTCTGGGGTACGCTGAGCAGTTCTTC
v_call: TRBV19; clone_size: -; j_call: TRBJ2-7; d_call: TRBD1; cdr3_aa: CASIHRGPHEQYF; cdr3_nt: TGTGCCAGTATCCACAGGGGGCCTCACGAGCAGTACTTC
v_call: TRBV5-1; clone_size: -; j_call: TRBJ2-3; d_call: TRBD1; cdr3_aa: CASSRGTGGFTDTQYF; cdr3_nt: TGCGCCAGCAGCAGGGGGACAGGGGGTTTCACAGATACGCAGTATTTT
v_call: TRBV6-5; clone_size: few; j_call: TRBJ2-7; d_call: TRBD2; cdr3_aa: CASSRSGGIYEQYF; cdr3_nt: TGTGCCAGCAGTCGGTCCGGGGGGATCTACGAGCAGTACTTC
v_call: TRBV5-1; clone_size: -; j_call: TRBJ2-5; d_call: TRBD2; cdr3_aa: CASSSLAGQETQYF; cdr3_nt: TGCGCCAGCAGCTCTCTAGCGGGCCAAGAGACCCAGTACTTC
v_call: TRBV11-2; clone_size: -; j_call: TRBJ2-1; d_call: -; cdr3_aa: CASSSQTGVEQFF; cdr3_nt: TGTGCCAGCAGCTCCCAGACTGGGGTGGAGCAGTTCTTC